These 14 T cell receptor beta chains were all obtained from the same sample, sequenced in a study of T cell responses to AZD1222 COVID-19 vaccine. The protocol was immunoSEQ multiplex PCR, while the TCRdb copy is restricted to in-frame clones and leaves out a portion. The sample has roughly 80,000 clones, 85% to 90% seen once. The material was peripheral blood, obtained 28 days after the second AZD1222 dose. These receptors all stem from an adult who received the AZD1222 COVID-19 vaccine.

The V and J genes are TRBV3-1 (or the pseudogene TRBV3-2) and TRBJ1-2; D unresolved. Germline-derived CDR1 and CDR2 are LGHDT and YNNKEL (reference sequence). CDR3 length: 15 amino acids. Trimming cost V 7 bases and J 5 bases, with 20 bases left between them. DNA of the CDR3: TGTGCCAGCACCGCCTCCGGAGGGAGCCTTTATGGCTACACCTTC. It yields the protein CASTASGGSLYGYTF.

The chain links TRBV19 to TRBJ2-2; D may match TRBD1 or TRBD2 (5 bases each). The CDR3 has 15 amino acids. V was cut by 7 bases and J by 0 bases, with 12 bases left in between. Germline V lookup: CDR1 LNHDA, CDR2 SQIVND (reference sequence). The DNA for the CDR3 is TGTGCCAGTAACGGGGCAGGAGCGAACACCGGGGAGCTGTTTTTT. This sequence encodes CASNGAGANTGELFF.

This CDR3 is CASSLSGGTGRTGELFF. For the CDR3, the DNA is TGTGCCAGCAGCCTTAGCGGGGGGACAGGGCGAACCGGGGAGCTGTTTTTT. The J gene is TRBJ2-2, the V gene TRBV9; perhaps TRBD2 as D (10 bases). This CDR3 has 17 amino acids. Deletions cut 4 bases from V and 5 bases from J, with 21 bases between. CDR1 is SGDLS and CDR2 is YYNGEE in the germline V gene.

This clone occurred a few times. The genes are TRBV5-4 and TRBJ1-6, with 8 bases matching TRBD1. Germline-derived CDR1 and CDR2 are SGHNT and YYREEE (reference sequence). The J segment lost 10 bases and the V segment lost 4 bases, leaving 7 bases of the junction unmatched. This CDR3 is built from 14 residues. CDR3 residues: CASSLDRGGSPLHF. CDR3 in DNA: TGTGCCAGCAGCCTCGACAGGGGAGGATCACCCCTCCACTTT. The full variable domain, rest sourced from reference TRBV5-4 and TRBJ1-6, is ETGVTQSPTHLIKTRGQQVTLRCSSQSGHNTVSWYQQALGQGPQFIFQYYREEENGRGNFPPRFSGLQFPNYSSELNVNALELDDSALYLCASSLDRGGSPLHFGNGTRLTVT.

The rearrangement links TRBV6-5 to TRBJ2-7; 8 nucleotides align to TRBD1. Germline V gene data show CDR1 as MNHEY and CDR2 as SVGAGI. The CDR3 loop spans 14 amino acids. V shed 0 bases and J 4 bases; nucleotides not matched to a gene: 2. CDR3 bases: TGTGCCAGCAGTTACTCGGACAGGGTTTACGAGCAGTACTTC. This codes for CASSYSDRVYEQYF.

J is TRBJ2-7 and V is TRBV10-3; D is unresolved. This CDR3 is 11 amino acids long. Trimming stripped 2 bases from V and 5 bases from J, with 4 bases between. Germline CDR1 is ENHRY and CDR2 is SYGVKD. DNA for the CDR3: TGTGCCATCAGTGAGAGACACGAGCAGTACTTC. Translating gives CAISERHEQYF.

The rearrangement links TRBV3-1 (or the pseudogene TRBV3-2) to TRBJ1-1; tentative D call: TRBD1 (5 bases). The CDR3 runs to 14 residues. Germline assignment: CDR1 LGHDT and CDR2 YNNKEL (reference sequence). V was clipped by 0 bases and J by 6 bases, with 11 bases between them. DNA for the CDR3: TGTGCCAGCAGCCAAGAGGACAAAAAAGCTGAAGCTTTCTTT. Translation gives CASSQEDKKAEAFF.

The chain employs TRBV19 and TRBJ1-5; the match to TRBD1 covers 7 bases. The V gene end was trimmed by 4 bases and the J gene end by 7 bases; junction bases not matched to a gene: 10. This CDR3 spans 15 amino acids. Per germline, CDR1 LNHDA and CDR2 SQIVND (reference sequence). In nucleotides, the CDR3 is TGTGCCAGTAGTAGGGTACAGGGGCTAGACCAGCCCCAGCATTTT. This encodes CASSRVQGLDQPQHF.

This clone has only one observation. V is TRBV6-2 or TRBV6-3 and J is TRBJ2-7, with TRBD2 matching over 7 bases. This CDR3 is built from 15 residues. The V and J ends lost 5 bases and 0 bases, in that order; junction bases with no gene match: 7. CDR1 and CDR2 (germline): MNHEY, SVGEGT. This CDR3 reads CASSPRGFPSYEQYF. The CDR3 DNA sequence: TGTGCCAGCAGTCCGCGGGGGTTTCCCTCCTACGAGCAGTACTTC.

This chain joins TRBV7-6 and TRBJ1-2, with D perhaps TRBD1 (5 bases). The CDR3 totals 16 residues. Per the germline V gene, CDR1 is SGHVS and CDR2 is FNYEAQ. Trimming shortened V by 1 base and J by 8 bases, and 20 bases separated the two germline ends. CDR3 residues: CASSLVLAGSGEGYTF. In nucleotides, the CDR3 is TGTGCCAGCAGCTTAGTTTTGGCAGGGTCGGGTGAAGGCTACACCTTC.

The chain links TRBV28 to TRBJ1-5, with D possibly TRBD1 on 6 matching bases. V was shortened by 7 bases and J by 6 bases, with 13 bases between the two germline ends. In germline, CDR1 is MDHEN, CDR2 SYDVKM. The CDR3 length is 13 residues. The CDR3: CASNKGGAQPQHF. CDR3 coding DNA: TGTGCCAGCAACAAAGGGGGGGCTCAGCCCCAGCATTTT. The whole variable domain, filled in from reference TRBV28 and TRBJ1-5, reads DVKVTQSSRYLVKRTGEKVFLECVQDMDHENMFWYRQDPGLGLRLIYFSYDVKMKEKGDIPEGYSVSREKKERFSLILESASTNQTSMYLCASNKGGAQPQHFGDGTRLSIL.

The CDR3 protein is CASSPLQEQYF. The CDR3 coding sequence is TGTGCCAGCAGCCCCCTACAAGAGCAGTACTTC. The chain employs TRBV11-2 and TRBJ2-7, with D unclear. With 5 bases removed from V and 7 bases from J, the gap between germline ends came to 9 bases. This CDR3 region has 11 residues. Germline CDR1 and CDR2: SGHAT and FQNNGV.

The V gene is TRBV11-2, the J gene TRBJ1-5; 8 bases map to TRBD1. With V trimmed by 4 bases and J by 11 bases, 13 bases remained unmatched. The germline CDR1 and CDR2 sequences are SGHAT and FQNNGV. The CDR3 runs to 15 residues. The CDR3 spells CASSSGTGPPGAQHF. The CDR3 nucleotides are TGTGCCAGCAGCTCCGGGACAGGACCGCCGGGGGCCCAGCATTTT. Full variable domain (missing parts from reference TRBV11-2 and TRBJ1-5): EAGVAQSPRYKIIEKRQSVAFWCNPISGHATLYWYQQILGQGPKLLIQFQNNGVVDDSQLPKDRFSAERLKGVDSTLKIQPAKLEDSAVYLCASSSGTGPPGAQHFGDGTRLSIL.

The chain carries TRBV27 and TRBJ1-5; TRBD1 agrees at 7 bases. The CDR3 length is 14 residues. The V gene end was trimmed by 10 bases and the J gene end by 4 bases; junction bases not matched to a gene: 10. The V gene's germline CDR1 is MNHEY and CDR2 SMNVEV (reference sequence). As DNA, the CDR3 is TGTGCCATCCGACACGACAGGGCAAATCAGCCCCAGCATTTT. This sequence encodes CAIRHDRANQPQHF.